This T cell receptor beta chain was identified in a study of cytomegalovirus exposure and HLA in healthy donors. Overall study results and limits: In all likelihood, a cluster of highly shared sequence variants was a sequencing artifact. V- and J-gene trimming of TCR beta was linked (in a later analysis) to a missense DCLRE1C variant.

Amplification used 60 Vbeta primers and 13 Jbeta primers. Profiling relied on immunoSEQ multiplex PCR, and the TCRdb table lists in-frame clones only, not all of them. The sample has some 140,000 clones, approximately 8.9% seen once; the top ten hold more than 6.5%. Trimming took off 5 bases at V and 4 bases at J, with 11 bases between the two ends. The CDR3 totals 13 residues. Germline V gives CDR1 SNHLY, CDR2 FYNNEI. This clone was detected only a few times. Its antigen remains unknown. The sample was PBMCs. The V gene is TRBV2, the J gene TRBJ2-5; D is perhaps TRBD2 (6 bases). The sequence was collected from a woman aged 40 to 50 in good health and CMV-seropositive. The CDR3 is CASSMEGGETQYF. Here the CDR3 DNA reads TGTGCCAGCAGTATGGAGGGAGGAGAGACCCAGTACTTC.